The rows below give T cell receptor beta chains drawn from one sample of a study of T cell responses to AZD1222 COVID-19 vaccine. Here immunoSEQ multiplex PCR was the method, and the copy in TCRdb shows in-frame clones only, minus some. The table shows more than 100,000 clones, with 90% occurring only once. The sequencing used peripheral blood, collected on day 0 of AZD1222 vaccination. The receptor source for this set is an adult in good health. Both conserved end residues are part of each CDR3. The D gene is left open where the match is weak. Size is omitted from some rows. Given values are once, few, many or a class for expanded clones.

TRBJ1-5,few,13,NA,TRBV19,TGTGCCAGTAGTACAGGGCTGGGTCAGCCCCAGCATTTT,CASSTGLGQPQHF
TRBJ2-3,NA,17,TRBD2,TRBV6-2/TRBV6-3,TGTGCCAGCAGCCCCGGGGGGGGCCGGAAACGCACAGATACGCAGTATTTT,CASSPGGGRKRTDTQYF
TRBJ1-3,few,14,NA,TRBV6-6,TGTGCCAGCAGTTACTCGTTAGGGGGAAACACCATATATTTT,CASSYSLGGNTIYF
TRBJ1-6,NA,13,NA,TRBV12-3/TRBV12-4,TGTGCCAGCAGTGCACTTTTGGATTCACCCCTCCACTTT,CASSALLDSPLHF
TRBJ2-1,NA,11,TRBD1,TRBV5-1,TGCGCCAGCAGCTACAGGGGGCCGCTGTTCTTC,CASSYRGPLFF
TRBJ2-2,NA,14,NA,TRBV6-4,TGTGCCAGCAGTGCGGAGACAGTTACCGGGGAGCTGTTTTTT,CASSAETVTGELFF
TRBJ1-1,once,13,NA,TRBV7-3,TGTGCCAGCAGCTTAAAGGGCGGTACTGAAGCTTTCTTT,CASSLKGGTEAFF
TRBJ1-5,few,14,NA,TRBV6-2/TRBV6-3,TGTGCCAGCAACCCGGGGGACCGCAATCAGCCCCAGCATTTT,CASNPGDRNQPQHF
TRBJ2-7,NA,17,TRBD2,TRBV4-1,TGCGCCAGCAGCCAAGTTGGTGGAACTAGCGACTCCTACGAGCAGTACTTC,CASSQVGGTSDSYEQYF
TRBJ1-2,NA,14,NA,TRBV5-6,TGTGCCAGCAGCTGGAATGGTGGGGACTATGGCTACACCTTC,CASSWNGGDYGYTF
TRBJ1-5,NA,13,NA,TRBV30,TGTGCCTGGAGTGGACAGCCCAATCAGCCCCAGCATTTT,CAWSGQPNQPQHF
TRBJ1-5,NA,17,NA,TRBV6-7,TGTGCCAGCAGGTTAGGCAAACAGCGTGCCCTAAATCAGCCCCAGCATTTT,CASRLGKQRALNQPQHF
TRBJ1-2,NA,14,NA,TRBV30,TGTGCCTGGAGTGTTCTGGAGGGTCGCGTCGGCTACACCTTC,CAWSVLEGRVGYTF
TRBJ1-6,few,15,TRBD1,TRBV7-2,TGTGCCAGCAGCTTAGTCCGGGACAGGTATTCACCCCTCCACTTT,CASSLVRDRYSPLHF
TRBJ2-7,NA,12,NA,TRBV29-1,TGCAGCGTTGGGGAGCCGGGACAAGGGCAGTACTTC,CSVGEPGQGQYF
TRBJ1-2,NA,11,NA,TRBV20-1,TGCAGTGCTGAGATACAGCTCGGCTACACCTTC,CSAEIQLGYTF
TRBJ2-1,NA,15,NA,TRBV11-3,TGTGCCAGCAGCCAACTAGCAGGTTCCTACAATGAGCAGTTCTTC,CASSQLAGSYNEQFF
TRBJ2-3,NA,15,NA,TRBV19,TGTGCCAGTAGTATCGAGACAGGCAGGACAGATACGCAGTATTTT,CASSIETGRTDTQYF
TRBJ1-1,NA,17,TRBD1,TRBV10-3,TGTGCCATCAGTGAGCCGAGGACAGGGGGTATGAACACTGAAGCTTTCTTT,CAISEPRTGGMNTEAFF
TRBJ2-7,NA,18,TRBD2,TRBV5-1,TGCGCCAGCAGCTTGGCCGGGACTAGCGGGACATTCCTATTTGAGTCATACTTC,CASSLAGTSGTFLFESYF
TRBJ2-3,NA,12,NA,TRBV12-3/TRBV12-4,TGTGCCAGCAGTCCCCTGGGTGATACGCAGTATTTT,CASSPLGDTQYF
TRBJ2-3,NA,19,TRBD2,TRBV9,TGTGCCAGCAGCGCGGGATTGATGAGAGGGACTAGCTTCACAGATACGCAGTATTTT,CASSAGLMRGTSFTDTQYF
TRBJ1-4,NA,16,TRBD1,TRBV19,TGTGCCAGCAGGGGGAGGGGAGGCAGAAGTAATGAAAAACTGTTTTTT,CASRGRGGRSNEKLFF
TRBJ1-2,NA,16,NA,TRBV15,TGTGCCACCAGCAGAGATTGGACAGCTTCTAACTATGGCTACACCTTC,CATSRDWTASNYGYTF
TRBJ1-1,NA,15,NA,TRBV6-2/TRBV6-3,TGTGCCAGCAGCGATACCCGCGGCAGGGTGGCTGAAGCTTTCTTT,CASSDTRGRVAEAFF
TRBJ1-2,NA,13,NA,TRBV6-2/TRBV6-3,TGTGCCAGCAGTTACGCCGCTCTGGGTGGCTACACCTTC,CASSYAALGGYTF
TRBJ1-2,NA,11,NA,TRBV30,TGTGCCTGGAGTGTCCGAGGGGGCTACACCTTC,CAWSVRGGYTF
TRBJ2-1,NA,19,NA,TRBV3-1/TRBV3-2,TGTGCCAGCAGCCAGAAAACGGGCGGAGGATGGGAAAAGAACAATGAGCAGTTCTTC,CASSQKTGGGWEKNNEQFF
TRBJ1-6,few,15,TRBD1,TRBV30,TGTGCCTGGAGTATATCCGGGACAGGGGCCAAACCCCTCCACTTT,CAWSISGTGAKPLHF
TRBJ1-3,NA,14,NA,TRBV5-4,TGTGCCAGCAGCTTGGAGCCAAACGGAAACACCATATATTTT,CASSLEPNGNTIYF
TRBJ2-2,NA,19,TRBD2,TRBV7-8,TGTGCCAGCAGCTTTTCCCTCTGGGGAGCGGGGGGGAACACCGGGGAGCTGTTTTTT,CASSFSLWGAGGNTGELFF
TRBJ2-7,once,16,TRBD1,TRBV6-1,TGTGCCAGCAGTGAAGCTCTCACAGGGGGCTTCTACGAGCAGTACTTC,CASSEALTGGFYEQYF
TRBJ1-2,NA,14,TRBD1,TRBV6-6,TGTGCCAGCAGTTACTCACGGACAGGGGGTGGCTACACCTTC,CASSYSRTGGGYTF
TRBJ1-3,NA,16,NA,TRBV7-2,TGTGCCAGCAGCTTACTAGGCTCAATTAAGGAAAACACCATATATTTT,CASSLLGSIKENTIYF
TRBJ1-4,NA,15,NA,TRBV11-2,TGTGCCAGCAGCTTAAAGACAGGCTCAAATGAAAAACTGTTTTTT,CASSLKTGSNEKLFF
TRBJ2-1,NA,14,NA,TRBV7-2,TGTGCCAGCAGCTTGGCGCCAGGGGCGTTTCAGCAGTTCTTC,CASSLAPGAFQQFF
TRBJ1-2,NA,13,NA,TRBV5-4,TGTGCCAGCAGCTTGGGGGGCAGGGATGGCTACACCTTC,CASSLGGRDGYTF
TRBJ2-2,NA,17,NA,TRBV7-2,TGTGCCAGCAGCCAGGGGCGAAGGGTCTATCACACCGGGGAGCTGTTTTTT,CASSQGRRVYHTGELFF
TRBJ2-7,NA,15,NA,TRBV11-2,TGTGCCAGCAGCTTAGATCTGGGCAGATCCTACGAGCAGTACTTC,CASSLDLGRSYEQYF
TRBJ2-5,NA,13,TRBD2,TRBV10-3,TGTGCCATCAGGATAGCGGGAGTAGAGACCCAGTACTTC,CAIRIAGVETQYF
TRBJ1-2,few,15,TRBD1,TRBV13,TGTGCCAGCAGCGATCCGGGACAGGGTACTCATGGCTACACCTTC,CASSDPGQGTHGYTF
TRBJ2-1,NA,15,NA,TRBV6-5,TGTGCCAGTAGGAGGCGGGGGCCCTCCTACAATGAGCAGTTCTTC,CASRRRGPSYNEQFF
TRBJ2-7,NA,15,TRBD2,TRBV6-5,TGTGCCAGCAGTTATACCGGGACTAGCGCCTACGAGCAGTACTTC,CASSYTGTSAYEQYF
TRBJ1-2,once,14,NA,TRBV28,TGTGCCAGCAGTTTTGGGGTCACTAACTATGGCTACACCTTC,CASSFGVTNYGYTF
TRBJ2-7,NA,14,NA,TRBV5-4,TGTGCCAGCAGCTTGGGGGGGGCGCTTAACGAGCAGTACTTC,CASSLGGALNEQYF
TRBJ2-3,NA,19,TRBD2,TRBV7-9,TGTGCCAGCAGCCTCCCGGTTCGCGGGGGTCAACCTAGCACAGATACGCAGTATTTT,CASSLPVRGGQPSTDTQYF
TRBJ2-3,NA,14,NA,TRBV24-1,TGTGCCACCAGTGATTTGCCCGGGGCAGATACGCAGTATTTT,CATSDLPGADTQYF
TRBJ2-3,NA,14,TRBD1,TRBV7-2,TGTGCCAGCAGCCTGGGACAGGGCATGGATACGCAGTATTTT,CASSLGQGMDTQYF
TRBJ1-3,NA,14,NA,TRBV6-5,TGTGCCAGGACGTCAATAGGGACCGGAAACACCATATATTTT,CARTSIGTGNTIYF
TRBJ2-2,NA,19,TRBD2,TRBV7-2,TGTGCCAGCAGCTTACTCCCGGGACTAGCGGGAGTCGGCACCGGGGAGCTGTTTTTT,CASSLLPGLAGVGTGELFF
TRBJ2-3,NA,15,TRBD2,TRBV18,TGTGCCAGCTCACCAAAGGGGAGGGATACAGATACGCAGTATTTT,CASSPKGRDTDTQYF
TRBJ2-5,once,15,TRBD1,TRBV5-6,TGTGCCAGCAGCTTGGTAGCCAGGGGGCAAGAGACCCAGTACTTC,CASSLVARGQETQYF
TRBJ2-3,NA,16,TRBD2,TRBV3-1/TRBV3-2,TGTGCCAGCAGCCGAGCTCCGGGGGGGGACACAGATACGCAGTATTTT,CASSRAPGGDTDTQYF
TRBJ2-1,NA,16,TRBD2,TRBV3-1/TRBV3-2,TGTGCCAGCAGCCAAGCCTGGGGCGGGGGGTACAATGAGCAGTTCTTC,CASSQAWGGGYNEQFF
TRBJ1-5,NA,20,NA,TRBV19,TGTGCCAGTAGCACTCCCGGACGACGCCCTCTAATTCGGCGCAATCAGCCCCAGCATTTT,CASSTPGRRPLIRRNQPQHF